These 24 T cell receptor beta chains were sequenced from one sample in a study of T cell responses to AZD1222 COVID-19 vaccine. Sequenced by immunoSEQ multiplex PCR; TCRdb stores in-frame clones only, minus some. The profile covers fewer than 200,000 clones, with about 90% appearing a single time and 5% to 7.5% taken by the ten largest. Sample: peripheral blood, taken on day 0 of AZD1222 vaccination. These receptors were taken from an adult in good health.

V gene TRBV29-1 combines with J gene TRBJ2-1; maybe TRBD2 (6 bases). In germline, CDR1 is SQVTM, CDR2 ANQGSEA. The CDR3 contains 15 residues. Trimming removed 1 base at V and 4 bases at J, with 14 bases between. The CDR3 nucleotides are TGCAGCGTTGAAGGGTTAGTAGCGGCTTACAATGAGCAGTTCTTC. As protein: CSVEGLVAAYNEQFF.

This clone was detected once. J is TRBJ1-4 and V is TRBV20-1, with D perhaps matching TRBD1 (6 bases). Germline V gene lookup returns CDR1 DFQATT and CDR2 SNEGSKA (reference sequence). Trimming removed 6 bases at V and 4 bases at J, with 15 bases between. This CDR3 has 14 residues. CDR3 coding DNA: TGCAGTGCCAGTGTGGGGGGCTTTAATGAAAAACTGTTTTTT. The encoded protein is CSASVGGFNEKLFF.

This clone showed up just a few times. J is TRBJ1-2 and V is TRBV5-6; possible D gene TRBD1, 5 bases. Germline assignment: CDR1 SGHDT and CDR2 YYEEEE. Trimming shortened V by 4 bases and J by 3 bases, and 19 bases separated the two germline ends. The CDR3 has 16 residues. DNA for the CDR3: TGTGCCAGCAGCCTGGGCGAGGGCGGGGGAGACTATGGCTACACCTTC. As protein: CASSLGEGGGDYGYTF.

The chain is built from TRBV27 and TRBJ2-6; no definite D call. The V end was cut by 5 bases, the J end by 0 bases, with 8 bases between. This CDR3 is 15 amino acids long. CDR1 and CDR2 from the germline V gene are MNHEY and SMNVEV (reference sequence). CDR3 DNA sequence: TGTGCCAGCAGTCCATCCCACTCTGGGGCCAACGTCCTGACTTTC. Translated, it gives CASSPSHSGANVLTF.

The chain joins TRBV18 to TRBJ1-4; possibly TRBD1 for D (5 bases). Germline assignment: CDR1 KGHSH and CDR2 LQKENI. V lost 4 bases and J lost 0, with 18 bases in between. The CDR3 is made up of 18 amino acids. CDR3 sequence: CASSLWSDSDPTNEKLFF. The CDR3 DNA is TGTGCCAGCTCACTGTGGTCCGACAGTGATCCAACTAATGAAAAACTGTTTTTT.

The chain is built from TRBV7-2 and TRBJ2-3, with 10 bases that match TRBD2. The V and J ends lost 5 bases and 1 base, in that order; junction bases with no gene match: 6. This CDR3 spans 16 amino acids. Germline V lookup: CDR1 SGHTA, CDR2 FQGNSA. This CDR3 reads CASSTRLAGGTDTQYF. The CDR3 DNA follows: TGTGCCAGCAGCACAAGGCTAGCGGGAGGCACAGATACGCAGTATTTT. The full variable domain, completed using reference TRBV7-2 and TRBJ2-3, is GAGVSQSPSNKVTEKGKDVELRCDPISGHTALYWYRQSLGQGLEFLIYFQGNSAPDKSGLPSDRFSAERTGGSVSTLTIQRTQQEDSAVYLCASSTRLAGGTDTQYFGPGTRLTVL.

This sequence joins TRBV19 and TRBJ1-6; a weak D match, TRBD1 (6 bases). The germline V and J ends were trimmed by 5 bases and 7 bases, with 15 bases remaining between them. This CDR3 is 15 amino acids long. Germline V gives CDR1 LNHDA, CDR2 SQIVND (reference sequence). This CDR3 reads CASSQQGIKNSPLHF. In DNA form, the CDR3 reads TGTGCCAGTAGTCAGCAGGGGATAAAGAATTCACCCCTCCACTTT. Filled out from reference TRBV19 and TRBJ1-6, the complete variable domain reads DGGITQSPKYLFRKEGQNVTLSCEQNLNHDAMYWYRQDPGQGLRLIYYSQIVNDFQKGDIAEGYSVSREKKESFPLTVTSAQKNPTAFYLCASSQQGIKNSPLHFGNGTRLTVT.

This clone showed up just once. The gene calls are TRBV19 and TRBJ2-1; 12 bases match TRBD2. V was clipped by 5 bases and J by 7 bases; unmatched bases: 6. Germline V gives CDR1 LNHDA, CDR2 SQIVND (reference sequence). The length of the CDR3 is 15 residues. The CDR3 reads CASSGTSGLRNEQFF. In nucleotides, the CDR3 is TGTGCCAGTAGTGGGACTAGCGGGTTAAGAAATGAGCAGTTCTTC. Drawing the rest from reference TRBV19 and TRBJ2-1, the complete variable domain is DGGITQSPKYLFRKEGQNVTLSCEQNLNHDAMYWYRQDPGQGLRLIYYSQIVNDFQKGDIAEGYSVSREKKESFPLTVTSAQKNPTAFYLCASSGTSGLRNEQFFGPGTRLTVL.

The chain employs TRBV18 and TRBJ1-6; the D is unclear. Germline loops: CDR1 KGHSH, CDR2 LQKENI. V was cut by 2 bases and J by 8 bases, with 10 bases left in between. CDR3 length: 14 amino acids. In nucleotides, the CDR3 is TGTGCCAGCTCACCAGCAGGAAAAGATTCACCCCTCCACTTT. Amino acid sequence: CASSPAGKDSPLHF.

V usage is TRBV11-2 and J usage is TRBJ1-6, with D tentatively TRBD1 (5 bases). The CDR3 covers 15 residues. CDR1 is SGHAT and CDR2 is FQNNGV in the germline V gene. With 4 bases removed from V and 9 bases from J, the gap between germline ends came to 16 bases. CDR3 in amino acids: CASSSNNRGRSPLHF. In DNA form, the CDR3 reads TGTGCCAGCAGCTCAAACAATAGGGGCCGTTCACCCCTCCACTTT.

The chain recombines TRBV4-2 with TRBJ2-5; TRBD2 aligns across 8 bases. In germline, CDR1 is LGHNA, CDR2 YNFKEQ. This CDR3 has 15 amino acids. The trim removed 4 bases at V and 5 bases at J, leaving 9 bases unmatched. The CDR3 sequence is CASSPLGGAGETQYF. The CDR3 DNA sequence: TGTGCCAGCAGCCCACTCGGGGGGGCCGGGGAGACCCAGTACTTC.

The count of this clone is one. The same CDR3 is also encoded by other DNA sequences in this sample. V gene TRBV24-1 combines with J gene TRBJ1-2, with D unclear. The V and J ends lost 3 bases and 1 base respectively, with 8 bases between them. This CDR3 has 14 residues. The germline V gene has CDR1 KGHDR and CDR2 SFDVKD. The CDR3 DNA sequence: TGTGCCACCAGTGATCTCCAGCGTAACTATGGCTACACCTTC. This sequence encodes CATSDLQRNYGYTF.

This clone was counted a single time. The V gene is TRBV19, the J gene TRBJ2-5; TRBD1 is a possible D gene (6 bases). Trimming stripped 7 bases from V and 5 bases from J, with 20 bases between. CDR3 size: 15 residues. CDR1 LNHDA and CDR2 SQIVND come from the germline V gene (reference sequence). DNA for the CDR3: TGTGCCAGTATGAGGGGGTCCCGAGCATCGGAGACCCAGTACTTC. Its protein is CASMRGSRASETQYF.

The chain combines TRBV9 with TRBJ2-2; 9 bases are a match to TRBD1. This CDR3 spans 16 amino acids. The germline CDR1 and CDR2 sequences are SGDLS and YYNGEE. V was pared by 0 bases and J by 7 bases, with 7 bases of the junction left unmatched. CDR3 residues: CASSVEGTGNFGELFF. In nucleotides, the CDR3 is TGTGCCAGCAGCGTAGAGGGGACAGGGAATTTCGGGGAGCTGTTTTTT.

The chain uses TRBV12-3 or TRBV12-4 and TRBJ2-3, with D tentatively TRBD2 (6 bases). This CDR3 contains 13 residues. Trimming pared 3 bases from V and 4 bases from J, leaving 8 bases between. CDR3 protein: CASSFGTSDTQYF. DNA of the CDR3: TGTGCCAGCAGTTTTGGGACTTCAGATACGCAGTATTTT.

The J gene is TRBJ2-2, the V gene TRBV9; 13 nucleotides line up with TRBD2. V gave up 4 bases and J gave up 4 bases; unmatched junction bases: 1. This CDR3 region has 15 residues. Germline V lookup: CDR1 SGDLS, CDR2 YYNGEE. Here the CDR3 reads CASSRLAGGTGELFF. As DNA, the CDR3 is TGTGCCAGCAGCAGACTAGCGGGAGGCACCGGGGAGCTGTTTTTT.

This clone has just one count. The chain joins TRBV4-1 to TRBJ1-6; possibly TRBD1 for D (5 bases). Germline lookup yields CDR1 MGHRA and CDR2 YSYEKL. Trimming took off 1 base at V and 5 bases at J, with 18 bases between the two ends. The CDR3 totals 18 residues. The CDR3 sequence: CASSQVIPRDGDNSPLHF. CDR3 nucleotide sequence: TGCGCCAGCAGCCAAGTAATACCGCGGGACGGCGATAATTCACCCCTCCACTTT.

Only one count was recorded for this clone. CDR3 DNA: TGTGCCAGCAGCCGGGACCTTCCCAATCAGCCCCAGCATTTT. Protein product: CASSRDLPNQPQHF. The V and J genes are TRBV7-9 and TRBJ1-5, with D possibly matching TRBD1 (5 bases). Trimming removed 5 bases at V and 3 bases at J, with 11 bases between. This CDR3 has 14 residues. The V gene's germline CDR1 is SEHNR and CDR2 FQNEAQ (reference sequence).

The chain employs TRBV30 and TRBJ1-5; unclear D gene. Trimming pared 2 bases from V and 6 bases from J, leaving 11 bases between. Germline CDR1 and CDR2: GTSNPN and SVGIG (reference sequence). The CDR3 contains 13 residues. CDR3 in amino acids: CAWSIGSGQPQHF. DNA of the CDR3: TGTGCCTGGAGTATAGGATCCGGTCAGCCCCAGCATTTT.

The chain joins TRBV19 to TRBJ2-1; TRBD2 matches at 11 bases. With V trimmed by 6 bases and J by 7 bases, 8 bases remained unmatched. The CDR3 is 15 amino acids. Germline-derived CDR1 and CDR2 are LNHDA and SQIVND (reference sequence). The CDR3 DNA follows: TGTGCCAGTAGGGTCCTAGCGGGAGGAGGGAATGAGCAGTTCTTC. Translated: CASRVLAGGGNEQFF.

J is TRBJ1-2 and V is TRBV28; D perhaps matches TRBD1 (6 bases). CDR1 is MDHEN and CDR2 is SYDVKM in the germline V gene. The CDR3 is 13 amino acids. Trimming removed 6 bases from V and 4 bases from J, with 12 bases in between. CDR3 nucleotide sequence: TGTGCCAGCAGATCCACAGGGATCTATGGCTACACCTTC. Amino acid sequence: CASRSTGIYGYTF.

The chain couples TRBV13 to TRBJ1-6; perhaps TRBD1 as D (6 bases). Trimming stripped 7 bases from V and 6 bases from J, with 16 bases between. The CDR3 runs to 15 residues. Germline CDR1 reads PRHDT; CDR2 reads FYEKMQ (reference sequence). The CDR3 DNA sequence: TGTGCCAGCAACAAACAGGGACCCCGTAATTCACCCCTCCACTTT. Translating it yields CASNKQGPRNSPLHF.

V gene TRBV12-3 or TRBV12-4 combines with J gene TRBJ2-6; D is ambiguous. Trimming pared 8 bases from V and 3 bases from J, leaving 8 bases between. CDR3 length: 13 residues. The CDR3 region has the DNA TGTGCCAGCGGCCATAGTGGGGCCAACGTCCTGACTTTC. Encoded protein: CASGHSGANVLTF.

The chain couples TRBV7-2 to TRBJ2-7; no clear D gene. CDR3 size: 13 residues. Germline loops: CDR1 SGHTA, CDR2 FQGNSA. The germline V and J ends were trimmed by 5 bases and 0 bases, with 8 bases remaining between them. As DNA, the CDR3 is TGTGCCAGCAGCCCCCCTAACTCCTACGAGCAGTACTTC. Amino acid sequence: CASSPPNSYEQYF.